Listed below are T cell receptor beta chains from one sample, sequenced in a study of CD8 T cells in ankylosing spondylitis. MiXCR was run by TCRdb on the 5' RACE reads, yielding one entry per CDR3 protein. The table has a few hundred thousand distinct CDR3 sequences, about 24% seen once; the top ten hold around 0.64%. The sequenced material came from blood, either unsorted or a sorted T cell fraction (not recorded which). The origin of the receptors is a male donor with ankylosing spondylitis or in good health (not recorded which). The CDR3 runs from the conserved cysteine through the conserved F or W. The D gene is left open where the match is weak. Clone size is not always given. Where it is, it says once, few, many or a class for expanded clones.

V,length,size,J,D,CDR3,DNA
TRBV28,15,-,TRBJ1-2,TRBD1,CASSSQGGELYGYTF,TGTGCCAGCAGTAGTCAAGGGGGCGAGCTCTATGGCTACACCTTC
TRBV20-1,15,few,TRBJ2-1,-,CSATQTRPGGNEQFF,TGCAGTGCTACACAGACCCGTCCAGGCGGAAATGAGCAGTTCTTC
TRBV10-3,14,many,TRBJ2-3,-,CAIMEAGVGDTQYF,TGTGCCATCATGGAGGCAGGGGTGGGAGATACGCAGTATTTT
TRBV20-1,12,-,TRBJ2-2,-,CSARQNTGELFF,TGCAGTGCACGTCAGAACACCGGGGAGCTGTTTTTT
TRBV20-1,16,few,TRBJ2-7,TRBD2,CSARGLAGGVSYEQYF,TGCAGTGCTAGGGGCCTAGCGGGAGGTGTTTCCTACGAGCAGTACTTC
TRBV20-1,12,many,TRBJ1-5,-,CSTGRDHQPQHF,TGCAGTACGGGCCGCGATCATCAGCCCCAGCATTTT
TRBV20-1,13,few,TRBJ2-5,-,CSARNHFQETQYF,TGCAGTGCTAGGAACCATTTCCAAGAGACCCAGTACTTC
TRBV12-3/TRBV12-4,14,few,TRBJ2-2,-,CASSLLANTGELFF,TGTGCCAGCAGTTTATTAGCCAACACCGGGGAGCTGTTTTTT
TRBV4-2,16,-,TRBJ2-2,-,CASSPQGTSGTGELFF,TGTGCCAGCAGCCCACAGGGTACTTCGGGAACCGGGGAGCTGTTTTTT
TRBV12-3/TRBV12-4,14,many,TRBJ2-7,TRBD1,CASSLDRVSYEQYF,TGTGCCAGCAGTTTGGACAGGGTCTCCTACGAGCAGTACTTC
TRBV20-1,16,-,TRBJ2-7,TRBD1,CSAGEGGGTGIYEQYF,TGCAGTGCTGGCGAAGGTGGAGGGACAGGGATCTACGAGCAGTACTTC
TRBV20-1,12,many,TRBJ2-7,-,CSARIWVDEQYF,TGCAGTGCTAGGATCTGGGTTGACGAGCAGTACTTC
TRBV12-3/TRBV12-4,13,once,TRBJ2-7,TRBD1,CASSPRDRGEQYF,TGTGCCAGCAGCCCCCGGGACAGGGGGGAGCAGTACTTC
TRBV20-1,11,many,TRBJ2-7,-,CSARTGLIGYF,TGCAGTGCTAGGACTGGTCTGATCGGGTACTTC
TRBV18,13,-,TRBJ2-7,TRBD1,CASSRDSNYEQYF,TGTGCCAGCTCTCGGGACAGCAACTACGAGCAGTACTTC
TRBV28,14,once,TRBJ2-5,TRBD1,CASSFGQAPETQYF,TGTGCCAGCAGTTTCGGACAGGCTCCGGAGACCCAGTACTTC
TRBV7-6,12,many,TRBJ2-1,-,CASSLAGRAQFF,TGTGCCAGCAGCTTAGCAGGCCGGGCGCAGTTCTTC
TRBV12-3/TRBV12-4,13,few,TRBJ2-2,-,CASRPGHVISLFF,TGTGCCAGCAGGCCGGGACACGTGATATCCCTGTTTTTT
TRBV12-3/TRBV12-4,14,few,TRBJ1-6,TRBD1,CASSLRGGGSPLHF,TGTGCCAGCAGCTTGAGAGGGGGCGGCTCACCCCTCCACTTT
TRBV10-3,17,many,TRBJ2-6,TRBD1,CAISGGTGESGANVLTF,TGTGCCATCAGTGGCGGGACAGGGGAGTCTGGGGCCAACGTCCTGACTTTC
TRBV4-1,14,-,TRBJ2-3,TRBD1,CASSQQGVGDTQYF,TGCGCCAGCAGCCAACAGGGGGTGGGGGATACGCAGTATTTT
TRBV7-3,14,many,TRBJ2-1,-,CASTLGTTYNEQFF,TGTGCCAGCACCCTCGGGACCACATACAATGAGCAGTTCTTC
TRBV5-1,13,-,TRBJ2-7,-,CASSLEGGHEQYF,TGCGCCAGCAGCTTGGAGGGGGGCCACGAGCAGTACTTC
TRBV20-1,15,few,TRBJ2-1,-,CSASDGRRGTGEQFF,TGCAGTGCTAGTGATGGGCGGAGGGGTACCGGTGAGCAGTTCTTC
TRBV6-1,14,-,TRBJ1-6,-,CASREGHILKPLHF,TGTGCCAGCAGGGAGGGACACATCCTTAAACCCCTCCACTTT
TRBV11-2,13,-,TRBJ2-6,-,CASSLPGANVLTF,TGTGCCAGCAGCTTACCTGGGGCCAACGTCCTGACTTTC
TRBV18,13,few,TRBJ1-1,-,CASSDGVNTEAFF,TGTGCCAGCTCCGATGGAGTGAACACTGAAGCTTTCTTT
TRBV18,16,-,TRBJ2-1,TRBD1,CASSPLGTGNYNEQFF,TGTGCCAGCTCACCTCTCGGGACAGGCAACTACAATGAGCAGTTCTTC
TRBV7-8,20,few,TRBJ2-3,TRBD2,CASSLAYLAGGPSKADTQYF,TGTGCCAGCAGCTTAGCTTACTTGGCGGGGGGGCCCAGTAAGGCAGATACGCAGTATTTT
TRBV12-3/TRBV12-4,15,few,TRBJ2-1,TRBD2,CASRAGTTPYNEQFF,TGTGCCAGCAGGGCAGGGACTACGCCCTACAATGAGCAGTTCTTC
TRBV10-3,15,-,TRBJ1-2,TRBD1,CAIGRGQGYDYGYTF,TGTGCCATCGGCCGAGGACAGGGGTACGACTATGGCTACACCTTC
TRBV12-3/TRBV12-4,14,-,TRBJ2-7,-,CASSLSGQSDEQYF,TGTGCCAGCAGTTTAAGCGGACAGTCGGACGAGCAGTACTTC
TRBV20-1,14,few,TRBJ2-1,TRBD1,CSATPQGAYNEQFF,TGCAGTGCCACGCCTCAGGGGGCCTACAATGAGCAGTTCTTC
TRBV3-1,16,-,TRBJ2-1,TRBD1,CASSQGTGAGNNEQFF,TGTGCCAGCAGCCAAGGGACAGGGGCTGGCAACAATGAGCAGTTCTTC
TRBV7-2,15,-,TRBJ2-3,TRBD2,CASSKGLAGTDTQYF,TGTGCCAGCAGCAAGGGACTAGCGGGCACAGATACGCAGTATTTT
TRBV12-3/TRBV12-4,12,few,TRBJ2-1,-,CASSLGWDEQFF,TGTGCCAGCAGTTTGGGGTGGGATGAGCAGTTCTTC
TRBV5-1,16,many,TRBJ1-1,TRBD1,CASSPMGQGASTEAFF,TGCGCCAGCAGCCCCATGGGACAGGGGGCCAGCACTGAAGCTTTCTTT
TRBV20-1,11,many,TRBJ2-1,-,CSASARNEQFF,TGCAGTGCGTCGGCCCGTAATGAGCAGTTCTTC
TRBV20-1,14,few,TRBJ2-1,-,CSARAPTGLNEQFF,TGCAGTGCTAGAGCCCCGACTGGACTTAATGAGCAGTTCTTC
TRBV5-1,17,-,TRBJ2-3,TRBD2,CASSVGLAGDGTDTQYF,TGCGCCAGCAGCGTGGGACTAGCGGGGGATGGGACAGATACGCAGTATTTT
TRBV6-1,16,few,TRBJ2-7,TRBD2,CATPGGERGASHEQYF,TGTGCCACCCCCGGGGGGGAGCGGGGGGCCTCCCACGAGCAGTACTTC
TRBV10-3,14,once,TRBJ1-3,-,CAISDRGNGNTIYF,TGTGCCATCAGTGACAGGGGAAATGGAAACACCATATATTTT
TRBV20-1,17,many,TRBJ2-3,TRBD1,CSAPDLITGTGWGSQYF,TGCAGTGCTCCCGACCTAATCACCGGGACAGGGTGGGGGTCGCAGTATTTT
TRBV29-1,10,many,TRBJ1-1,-,CSVDRSEAFF,TGCAGCGTTGATAGGAGTGAAGCTTTCTTT
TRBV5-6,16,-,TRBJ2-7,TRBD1,CASKPGTGYPSYEQYF,TGTGCCAGCAAGCCTGGGACAGGGTATCCCTCCTACGAGCAGTACTTC
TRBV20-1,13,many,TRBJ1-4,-,CSARDRLNEKLFF,TGCAGTGCTAGAGACAGGCTTAATGAAAAACTGTTTTTT
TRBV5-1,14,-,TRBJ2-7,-,CASSLRQDAYEQYF,TGCGCCAGCAGCTTGAGACAGGATGCCTACGAGCAGTACTTC
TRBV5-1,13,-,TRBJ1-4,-,CASSLATNEKLFF,TGCGCCAGCAGCTTGGCGACTAATGAAAAACTGTTTTTT
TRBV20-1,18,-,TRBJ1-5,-,CSARDDGGGRVGNQPQHF,TGCAGTGCTAGAGATGACGGAGGAGGCAGGGTGGGCAATCAGCCCCAGCATTTT